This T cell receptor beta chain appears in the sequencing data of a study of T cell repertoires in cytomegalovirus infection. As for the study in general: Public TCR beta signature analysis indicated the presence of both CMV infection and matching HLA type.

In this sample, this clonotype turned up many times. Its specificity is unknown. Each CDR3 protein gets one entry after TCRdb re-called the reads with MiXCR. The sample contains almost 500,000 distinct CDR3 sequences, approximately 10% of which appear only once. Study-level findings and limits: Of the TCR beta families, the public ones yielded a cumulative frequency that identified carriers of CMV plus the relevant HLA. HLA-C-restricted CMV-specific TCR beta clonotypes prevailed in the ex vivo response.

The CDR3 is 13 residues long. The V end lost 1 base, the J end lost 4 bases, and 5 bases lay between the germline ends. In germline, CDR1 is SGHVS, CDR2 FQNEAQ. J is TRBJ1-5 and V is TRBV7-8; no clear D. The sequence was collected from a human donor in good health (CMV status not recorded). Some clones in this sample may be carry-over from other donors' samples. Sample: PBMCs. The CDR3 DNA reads TGTGCCAGCAGCTTAGGGTTGAATCAGCCCCAGCATTTT. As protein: CASSLGLNQPQHF.